Listed below are T cell receptor beta chains from one sample, sequenced in a study of blood T cell repertoires in COVID-19. Libraries were prepared by immunoSEQ multiplex PCR; TCRdb keeps only in-frame clonotypes and omits some of them. The sample has 40,000 to 45,000 clones; about two thirds are singletons. The material sequenced was peripheral blood. The receptors derive from an elderly man with acute or convalescent COVID-19. Each CDR3 is given with its conserved first and last residue. D genes are given only for firm matches. Where a row states a size, it is once, few, many or the class of an expanded clone; other rows omit it.

clone_size	v_call	j_call	d_call	cdr3_nt	cdr3_aa
NA	TRBV7-9	TRBJ2-7	NA	TGTGCCAGCAGCCCCCGCGGCGGACTAAAGAGCTCCTACGAGCAGTACTTC	CASSPRGGLKSSYEQYF
once	TRBV10-3	TRBJ2-7	NA	TGTGCCATCAGGAGGGAAGAAGAGCAGTACTTC	CAIRREEEQYF
NA	TRBV28	TRBJ1-1	NA	TGTGCCAGCAGTTTAGGGTTGGGGGGGCCAGACACTGAAGCTTTCTTT	CASSLGLGGPDTEAFF
NA	TRBV5-1	TRBJ2-1	TRBD2	TGCGCCAGCAGCCCCACTAGCGGGAGGTCCAATGAGCAGTTCTTC	CASSPTSGRSNEQFF
NA	TRBV4-3	TRBJ1-2	NA	TGCGCCAGCAGCCAAGGACAGCAAAACTATGGCTACACCTTC	CASSQGQQNYGYTF
NA	TRBV3-1/TRBV3-2	TRBJ2-2	TRBD2	TGTGCCAGCAGCCAAGGGAGCGGGGGAAACACCGGGGAGCTGTTTTTT	CASSQGSGGNTGELFF
few	TRBV12-3/TRBV12-4	TRBJ2-1	NA	TGTGCCAGCAGCCCAGGCCAGCGGAATGAGCAGTTCTTC	CASSPGQRNEQFF
NA	TRBV28	TRBJ1-2	NA	TGTGCCAGCAGGCCTGGGTCGGCAGGGAACTATGGCTACACCTTC	CASRPGSAGNYGYTF
NA	TRBV4-1	TRBJ2-1	TRBD2	TGCGCCAGCAGCCAAGTGGCTAGCGGGAGGGTCTATTCCTACAATGAGCAGTTCTTC	CASSQVASGRVYSYNEQFF
NA	TRBV19	TRBJ2-2	TRBD1	TGTGCCAGTAAAGGAAGGGGGACAGGGGAAACCGGGGAGCTGTTTTTT	CASKGRGTGETGELFF
NA	TRBV12-3/TRBV12-4	TRBJ1-2	TRBD1	TGTGCCAGCAGATTGGGACAGTACTATGGCTACACCTTC	CASRLGQYYGYTF
NA	TRBV10-3	TRBJ2-7	TRBD2	TGTGCCATCAGTGCGGGGACTAGCTCCTACGAGCAGTACTTC	CAISAGTSSYEQYF
NA	TRBV10-3	TRBJ2-7	NA	TGTGCCATCAGTCGGGACTCCGAGCAGTACTTC	CAISRDSEQYF
NA	TRBV6-5	TRBJ1-1	TRBD1	TGTGCCAGCAGCTCACCCGGGACAGAAAACACTGAAGCTTTCTTT	CASSSPGTENTEAFF
once	TRBV7-5	TRBJ2-1	NA	TGTGCCAGAAGCTCTCTTCGGCGAGCGGGGGGATACAATGAGCAGTTCTTC	CARSSLRRAGGYNEQFF
NA	TRBV5-1	TRBJ2-7	TRBD2	TGCGCCAGCAGCTCTTCAGGACTAGCGGAATACGAGCAGTACTTC	CASSSSGLAEYEQYF
NA	TRBV6-5	TRBJ2-2	TRBD2	TGTGCCAGCAGTTACTCGGGAGGGGTAGCCGGGGAGCTGTTTTTT	CASSYSGGVAGELFF
NA	TRBV7-9	TRBJ1-4	NA	TGTGCCAGCAGCCCCAGTGGTGAAAAACTGTTTTTT	CASSPSGEKLFF
NA	TRBV7-6	TRBJ2-3	NA	TGTGCCAGCAGCTTAGCATCGGGGGTAAATACGCAGTATTTT	CASSLASGVNTQYF
NA	TRBV6-1	TRBJ1-5	NA	TGTGCCAGCAGTGACAGGGATGCCACCCAGCCCCAGCATTTT	CASSDRDATQPQHF
NA	TRBV6-5	TRBJ2-7	TRBD1	TGTGCCAGCACCTCGGGACAGGCCTACGAGCAGTACTTC	CASTSGQAYEQYF
many	TRBV7-9	TRBJ2-3	TRBD1	TGTGCCAGCAGCGGTCAAGGCGGACAGGGTAGCACAGATACGCAGTATTTT	CASSGQGGQGSTDTQYF